This is a list of T cell receptor beta chains from one sample in a study of T-cell reconstitution after alpha-beta-depleted transplantation in children. Using its own MiXCR run on the PCR reads, TCRdb lists one record per CDR3 protein. There are hundreds of thousands of distinct CDR3 sequences in the sample; 10% occur only once, and 7.5% lies in the top ten. Sequencing used PBMCs, obtained before TCRalphabeta/CD19-depleted stem cell transplant. These receptors originate from a boy under two years old with acute myeloid leukemia, due to receive a stem cell transplant. Each CDR3 is given with its conserved first and last residue. Each record gives: J gene, D gene, clone size, V gene, CDR3 DNA, CDR3 protein. A D gene is named only where the DNA matches it firmly. Clone size is shown for a subset of rows, as once, few, many or a class of expanded clone.

j_gene: TRBJ2-7; d_gene: -; abundance: many; v_gene: TRBV20-1; CDR3nt: TGCAGTGCTAGGGGGTCGTACGAGCAGTACTTC; CDR3aa: CSARGSYEQYF
j_gene: TRBJ1-6; d_gene: TRBD1; abundance: many; v_gene: TRBV7-8; CDR3nt: TGTGCCAGCAGTTCGGAGGGGGCTGGTTCACCCCTCCACTTT; CDR3aa: CASSSEGAGSPLHF
j_gene: TRBJ1-3; d_gene: -; abundance: many; v_gene: TRBV6-6; CDR3nt: TGTGCCAGCAGTTACTCCAACACCATATATTTT; CDR3aa: CASSYSNTIYF
j_gene: TRBJ2-5; d_gene: -; abundance: many; v_gene: TRBV6-5; CDR3nt: TGTGCCAGCAGTTACGGAGGGACCTACCAGTACTTC; CDR3aa: CASSYGGTYQYF
j_gene: TRBJ1-2; d_gene: -; abundance: many; v_gene: TRBV24-1; CDR3nt: TGTGCCACCAGTGAGTCAGGCTCTAACTATGGCTACACCTTC; CDR3aa: CATSESGSNYGYTF
j_gene: TRBJ2-7; d_gene: TRBD1; abundance: many; v_gene: TRBV20-1; CDR3nt: TGCAGTGCCCGAAGGACAGGGGACCCCTACGAGCAGTACTTC; CDR3aa: CSARRTGDPYEQYF
j_gene: TRBJ2-6; d_gene: -; abundance: many; v_gene: TRBV20-1; CDR3nt: TGCAGTGCTAGAGATCGAGCGGACCTCAGGGCCAACGTCCTGACTTTC; CDR3aa: CSARDRADLRANVLTF
j_gene: TRBJ2-5; d_gene: TRBD2; abundance: many; v_gene: TRBV7-3; CDR3nt: TGTGCCAGCAGTTTTAATAGCGGGATGGGAGAGACCCAGTACTTC; CDR3aa: CASSFNSGMGETQYF
j_gene: TRBJ2-5; d_gene: -; abundance: many; v_gene: TRBV24-1; CDR3nt: TGTGCCACCAGTGATTTTGTTGGGGGGTACCAAGAGACCCAGTACTTC; CDR3aa: CATSDFVGGYQETQYF
j_gene: TRBJ2-7; d_gene: -; abundance: many; v_gene: TRBV29-1; CDR3nt: TGCAGCGTTGAAGATCCCGGCCTTGGGCAGTACTTC; CDR3aa: CSVEDPGLGQYF
j_gene: TRBJ2-3; d_gene: TRBD1; abundance: many; v_gene: TRBV20-1; CDR3nt: TGCAGTGCTAGGGGGGACAGGGGTACCGATACGCAGTATTTT; CDR3aa: CSARGDRGTDTQYF
j_gene: TRBJ2-6; d_gene: TRBD2; abundance: -; v_gene: TRBV4-1; CDR3nt: TGCGCCAGCAGCCAAGACCCTCTAGCGGGGGCCTCTGTCCTGACTTTC; CDR3aa: CASSQDPLAGASVLTF
j_gene: TRBJ1-2; d_gene: -; abundance: many; v_gene: TRBV7-2; CDR3nt: TGTGCCAGCAGCTTAGCGCCGGGACAACCCTATGGCTACACCTTC; CDR3aa: CASSLAPGQPYGYTF
j_gene: TRBJ1-2; d_gene: -; abundance: -; v_gene: TRBV28; CDR3nt: TGTGCCAGCAGGTTACCCAGGGGCATGAACTATGGCTACACCTTC; CDR3aa: CASRLPRGMNYGYTF